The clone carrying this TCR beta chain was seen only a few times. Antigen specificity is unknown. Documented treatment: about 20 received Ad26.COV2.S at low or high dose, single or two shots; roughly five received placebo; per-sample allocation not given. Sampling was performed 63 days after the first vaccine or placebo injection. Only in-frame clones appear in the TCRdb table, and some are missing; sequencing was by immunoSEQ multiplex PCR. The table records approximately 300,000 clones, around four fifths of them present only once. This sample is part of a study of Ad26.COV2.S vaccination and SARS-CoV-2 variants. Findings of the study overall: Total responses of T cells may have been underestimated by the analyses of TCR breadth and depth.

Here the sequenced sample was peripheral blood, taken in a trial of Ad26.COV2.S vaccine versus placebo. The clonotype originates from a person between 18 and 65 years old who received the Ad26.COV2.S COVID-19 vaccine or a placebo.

CDR3 coding DNA: TGTGCCAGTAGTATCCCCTCTGGAAATCAGCCCCAGCATTTT. Translating it yields CASSIPSGNQPQHF. The rearrangement links TRBV19 to TRBJ1-5; D unresolved. Deletions cut 3 bases from V and 4 bases from J, with 10 bases between. The CDR3 runs 14 residues. Germline loops: CDR1 LNHDA, CDR2 SQIVND (reference sequence). Drawing the rest from reference TRBV19 and TRBJ1-5, the complete variable domain is DGGITQSPKYLFRKEGQNVTLSCEQNLNHDAMYWYRQDPGQGLRLIYYSQIVNDFQKGDIAEGYSVSREKKESFPLTVTSAQKNPTAFYLCASSIPSGNQPQHFGDGTRLSIL.